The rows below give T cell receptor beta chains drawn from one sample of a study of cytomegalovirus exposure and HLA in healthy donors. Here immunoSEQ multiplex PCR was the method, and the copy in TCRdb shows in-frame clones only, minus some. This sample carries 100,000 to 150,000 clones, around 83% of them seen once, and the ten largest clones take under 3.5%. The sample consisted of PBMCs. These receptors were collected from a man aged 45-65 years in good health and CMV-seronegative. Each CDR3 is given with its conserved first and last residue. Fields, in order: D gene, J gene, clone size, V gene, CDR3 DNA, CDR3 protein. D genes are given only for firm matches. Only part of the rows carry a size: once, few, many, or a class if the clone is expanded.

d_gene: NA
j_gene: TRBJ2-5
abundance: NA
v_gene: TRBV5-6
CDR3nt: TGTGCCAGCAGCAAGGACAGGGAGGGAGAGACCCAGTACTTC
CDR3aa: CASSKDREGETQYF

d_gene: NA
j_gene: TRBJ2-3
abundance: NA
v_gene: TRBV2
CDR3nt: TGTGCCAGCAGTGGGAGGGGAGAGACGCAGTATTTT
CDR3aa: CASSGRGETQYF

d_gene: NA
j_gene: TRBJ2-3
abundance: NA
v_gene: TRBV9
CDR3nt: TGTGCCAGCAGCCGGAGGCCTAGCACAGATACGCAGTATTTT
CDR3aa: CASSRRPSTDTQYF

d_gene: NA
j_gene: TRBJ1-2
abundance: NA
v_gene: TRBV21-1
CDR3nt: TGTGCCAGCAGCAAAGGGGGCCTCGCGGACTATGGCTACACCTTC
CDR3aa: CASSKGGLADYGYTF

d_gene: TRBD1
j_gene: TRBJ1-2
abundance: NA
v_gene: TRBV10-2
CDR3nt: TGCGCCAGCAGTCCCGGGACAGGAGGCGCCTCCTATGGCTACACCTTC
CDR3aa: CASSPGTGGASYGYTF

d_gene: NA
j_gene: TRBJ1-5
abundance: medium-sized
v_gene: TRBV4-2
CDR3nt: TGTGCCAGCAGCCAAAACAGGCAGGGGAGCAATCAGCCCCAGCATTTT
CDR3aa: CASSQNRQGSNQPQHF

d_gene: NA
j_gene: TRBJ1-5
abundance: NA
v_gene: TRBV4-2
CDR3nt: TGTGCCAGCAGCCAACTACTAAATCAGCCCCAGCATTTT
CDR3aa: CASSQLLNQPQHF

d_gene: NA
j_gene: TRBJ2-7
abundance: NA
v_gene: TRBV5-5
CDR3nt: TGTGCCAGCAGCCCTTTCCCCGGAGAATACGAGCAGTACTTC
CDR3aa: CASSPFPGEYEQYF

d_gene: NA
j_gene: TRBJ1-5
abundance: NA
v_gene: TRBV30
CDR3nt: TGTGCCTGGAGTGTATCCCTTAGCAATCAGCCCCAGCATTTT
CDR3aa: CAWSVSLSNQPQHF

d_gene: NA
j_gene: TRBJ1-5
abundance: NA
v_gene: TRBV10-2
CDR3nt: TGCGCCAGCAGTCTACAGGACAATCAGCCCCAGCATTTT
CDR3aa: CASSLQDNQPQHF

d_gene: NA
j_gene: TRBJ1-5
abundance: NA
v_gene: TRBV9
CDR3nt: TGTGCCAGCAGCGTAACCCAGGGGCAGCCCCAGCATTTT
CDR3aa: CASSVTQGQPQHF

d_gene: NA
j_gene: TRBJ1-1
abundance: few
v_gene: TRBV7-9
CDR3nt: TGTGCCAGCAGCTTAGAAGGCAAGGGGTCTGAAGCTTTCTTT
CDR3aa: CASSLEGKGSEAFF

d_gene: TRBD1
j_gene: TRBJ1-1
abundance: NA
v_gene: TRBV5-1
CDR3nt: TGCGCCAGCAGCTTGTCAGGGGGCACTGAAGCTTTCTTT
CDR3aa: CASSLSGGTEAFF

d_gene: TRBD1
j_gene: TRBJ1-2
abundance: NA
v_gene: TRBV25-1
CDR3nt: TGTGCCAGCAGTCCTAGACAGGGTAAAGGATCTAACTATGGCTACACCTTC
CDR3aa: CASSPRQGKGSNYGYTF

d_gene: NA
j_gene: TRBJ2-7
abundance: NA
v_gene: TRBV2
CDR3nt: TGTGCCAGCAGCAGGGGAGACGAGCAGTACTTC
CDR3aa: CASSRGDEQYF

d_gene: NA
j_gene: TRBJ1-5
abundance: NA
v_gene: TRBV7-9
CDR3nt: TGTGCCAGCAGCTTAGGGCAGGGTAATCAGCCCCAGCATTTT
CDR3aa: CASSLGQGNQPQHF

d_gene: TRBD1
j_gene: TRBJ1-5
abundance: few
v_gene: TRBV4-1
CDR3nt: TGCGCCAGCAGCCCAGGGACAGTGGGCGATAGCAATCAGCCCCAGCATTTT
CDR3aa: CASSPGTVGDSNQPQHF

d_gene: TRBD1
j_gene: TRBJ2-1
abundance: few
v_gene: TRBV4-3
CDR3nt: TGCGCCAGCAGCCAAGTCACGGGACAGACCTATAGGGAGCAGTTCTTC
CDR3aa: CASSQVTGQTYREQFF

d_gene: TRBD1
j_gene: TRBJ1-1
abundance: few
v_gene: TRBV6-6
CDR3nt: TGTGCCAGCAGTTACCCGCAGGGGGGCAGGAACACTGAAGCTTTCTTT
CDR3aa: CASSYPQGGRNTEAFF

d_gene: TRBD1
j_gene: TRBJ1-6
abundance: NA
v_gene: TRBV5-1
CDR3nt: TGCGCCAGCACCGTCGACAGGGATTCACCCCTCCACTTT
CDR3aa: CASTVDRDSPLHF

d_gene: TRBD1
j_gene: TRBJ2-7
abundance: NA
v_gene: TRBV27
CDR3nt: TGTGCCAGCAGTTTATTGAGGACAGGGGGTCCCTACGAGCAGTACTTC
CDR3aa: CASSLLRTGGPYEQYF

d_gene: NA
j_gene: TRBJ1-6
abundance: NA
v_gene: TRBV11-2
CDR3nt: TGTGCCAGCAGCTTAGCTCGGTCACCCCTCCACTTT
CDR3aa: CASSLARSPLHF

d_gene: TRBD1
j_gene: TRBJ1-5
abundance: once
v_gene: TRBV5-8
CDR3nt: TGTGCCAGCAGCGTTCTGTCAGGGGGCCAGCCCCAGCATTTT
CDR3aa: CASSVLSGGQPQHF

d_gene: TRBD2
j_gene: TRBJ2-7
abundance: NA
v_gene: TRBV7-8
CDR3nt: TGTGCCAGCAGACTCGGGAGGGACTACGAGCAGTACTTC
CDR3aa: CASRLGRDYEQYF

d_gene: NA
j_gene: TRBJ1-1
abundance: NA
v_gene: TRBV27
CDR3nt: TGTGCCAGCAGCCCCAACAGGGCCCCTGAAGCTTTCTTT
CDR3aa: CASSPNRAPEAFF

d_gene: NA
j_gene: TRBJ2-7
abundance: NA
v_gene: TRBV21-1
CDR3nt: TGTGCCAGCAGCAAATGTTATTTGGAGCGGGGCACCTACGAGCAGTACTTC
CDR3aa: CASSKCYLERGTYEQYF

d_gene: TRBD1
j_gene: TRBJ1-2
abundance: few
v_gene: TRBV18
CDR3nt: TGTGCCAGCTCACCAGGGGACAGGGTGCCTAGTGGCTACACCTTC
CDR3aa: CASSPGDRVPSGYTF

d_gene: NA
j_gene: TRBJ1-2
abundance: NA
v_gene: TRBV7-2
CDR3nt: TGTGCCAGCAGCCAGGGCGTCCGGCCGATGAACTATGGCTACACCTTC
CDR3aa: CASSQGVRPMNYGYTF

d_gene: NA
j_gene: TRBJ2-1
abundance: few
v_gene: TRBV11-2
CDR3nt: TGTGCCAGCAGCCAAGAGTCACAGGGAGAGTTCTTC
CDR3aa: CASSQESQGEFF

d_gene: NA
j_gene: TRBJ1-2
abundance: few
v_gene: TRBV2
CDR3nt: TGTGCCAGCAGTGAATTTGGGGCGGGGGATGGCTACACCTTC
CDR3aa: CASSEFGAGDGYTF

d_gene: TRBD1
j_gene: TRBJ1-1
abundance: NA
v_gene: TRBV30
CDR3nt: TGTGCCTGGTGCCGGGACAGGGGCACTGAAGCTTTCTTT
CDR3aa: CAWCRDRGTEAFF